Listed below are T cell receptor beta chains from one sample, sequenced in a study of human T cells and chemical hapten exposure. TCRdb ran MiXCR on the RACE reads and lists one entry per CDR3 protein. This sample has about 40,000 distinct CDR3 sequences, with 8% to 11% found just once. Sequenced material: whole blood, taken in connection with sensitization to the hapten diphenylcyclopropenone (DPC). These receptors originate from a man aged 30 to 39 with alopecia areata. Some clones in this sample may be carry-over from other donors' samples. The CDR3 runs from the conserved cysteine through the conserved F or W. D genes are given only for firm matches. Some rows mark clone size as missing; the rest say once, few, many or name a class of expanded clone.

V	J	size	D	CDR3	DNA
TRBV20-1	TRBJ1-5	many	NA	CSARDGGPGNQPQHF	TGCAGTGCTAGAGATGGGGGGCCGGGCAATCAGCCCCAGCATTTT
TRBV5-1	TRBJ1-6	NA	NA	CASSSTTVLGHSPLHF	TGCGCCAGCAGCTCTACGACAGTGCTGGGGCATTCACCCCTCCACTTT
TRBV11-2	TRBJ1-2	few	NA	CASSLGLGEVYGYTF	TGTGCCAGCAGCTTGGGACTTGGGGAAGTCTATGGCTACACCTTC
TRBV5-5	TRBJ2-3	NA	NA	CASSPRGGLTDTQYF	TGTGCCAGCAGCCCGAGGGGGGGATTGACAGATACGCAGTATTTT
TRBV9	TRBJ1-1	NA	NA	CASSVQTNTEAFF	TGTGCCAGCAGCGTTCAGACGAACACTGAAGCTTTCTTT
TRBV11-2	TRBJ1-1	few	NA	CASSRTDNEAFF	TGTGCCAGCAGCCGGACTGATAATGAAGCTTTCTTT
TRBV4-2	TRBJ2-3	many	TRBD2	CASSQESPGLAQQYF	TGTGCCAGCAGCCAAGAGAGCCCGGGACTAGCACAGCAGTATTTT
TRBV5-1	TRBJ2-1	few	TRBD1	CASSLVLPGTDNEQFF	TGCGCCAGCAGCTTGGTTTTGCCAGGGACAGACAATGAGCAGTTCTTC
TRBV29-1	TRBJ1-2	many	TRBD1	CSVVQGALNGYTF	TGCAGCGTTGTGCAGGGGGCGCTGAATGGCTACACCTTC
TRBV14	TRBJ2-1	NA	NA	CASSQDLGAAEQFF	TGTGCCAGCAGCCAAGATCTCGGCGCTGCGGAGCAGTTCTTC
TRBV7-2	TRBJ2-7	NA	NA	CASSRRTGSSTYEQYF	TGTGCCAGCAGCCGCCGGACCGGGTCGTCCACCTACGAGCAGTACTTC
TRBV7-9	TRBJ2-1	NA	NA	CASSPRMNSYNEQFF	TGTGCCAGCAGCCCGAGAATGAACTCCTACAATGAGCAGTTCTTC
TRBV4-3	TRBJ2-1	NA	NA	CASSQEAGLSYNEQFF	TGCGCCAGCAGCCAAGAGGCGGGACTTTCTTACAATGAGCAGTTCTTC
TRBV29-1	TRBJ2-5	NA	TRBD1	CSVDFGRTGETQYF	TGCAGCGTTGACTTCGGTAGGACAGGAGAGACCCAGTACTTC
TRBV25-1	TRBJ2-7	few	NA	CASSGVIGEYEQYF	TGTGCCAGCAGTGGTGTAATAGGGGAATACGAGCAGTACTTC
TRBV3-1	TRBJ1-1	NA	NA	CASRLRTARGAAFF	TGTGCCAGCAGACTACGGACCGCAAGAGGGGCAGCTTTCTTT
TRBV12-3/TRBV12-4	TRBJ2-3	NA	TRBD2	CASSQIRGVGTQYF	TGTGCCAGCAGTCAAATTCGGGGGGTAGGGACGCAGTATTTT
TRBV19	TRBJ2-5	many	TRBD1	CASSTGQGGVETQYF	TGTGCCAGTAGTACCGGACAGGGTGGTGTTGAGACCCAGTACTTC
TRBV7-3	TRBJ2-5	many	NA	CASSASNEVQYF	TGTGCCAGCAGCGCAAGCAATGAGGTCCAGTACTTC
TRBV3-1	TRBJ2-1	many	TRBD2	CASSQDRRTRAYNEQFF	TGTGCCAGCAGCCAAGACCGAAGGACTAGGGCCTACAATGAGCAGTTCTTC
TRBV7-7	TRBJ2-1	many	NA	CASSLGLGVPYNEQFF	TGTGCCAGCAGCTTGGGACTCGGCGTCCCCTACAATGAGCAGTTCTTC
TRBV6-1	TRBJ1-5	NA	NA	CASSDSAHQPQHF	TGTGCCAGCTCGGACAGCGCTCATCAGCCCCAGCATTTT
TRBV20-1	TRBJ2-1	NA	NA	CSADLALSSYNEQFF	TGCAGTGCAGATCTAGCGTTGAGCTCCTACAATGAGCAGTTCTTC
TRBV28	TRBJ1-1	many	TRBD1	CASSLDRVVTEAFF	TGTGCCAGCAGTTTAGACAGGGTTGTCACTGAAGCTTTCTTT
TRBV3-1	TRBJ2-1	few	TRBD2	CASSHLTGTSGPSYNEQFF	TGTGCCAGCAGCCACCTAACCGGGACTAGCGGCCCCTCCTACAATGAGCAGTTCTTC
TRBV11-2	TRBJ2-2	NA	TRBD1	CASSLISGGNGELFF	TGTGCCAGCAGCTTAATCTCAGGGGGCAACGGGGAGCTGTTTTTT
TRBV5-1	TRBJ2-3	NA	NA	CASRFRDVTDTQYF	TGCGCCAGCAGATTCAGGGACGTCACAGATACGCAGTATTTT
TRBV20-1	TRBJ2-5	few	TRBD2	CSAREGLAEETQYF	TGCAGTGCTAGAGAAGGACTAGCGGAAGAGACCCAGTACTTC
TRBV5-1	TRBJ2-1	NA	TRBD2	CASSLVAGGPREQFF	TGCGCCAGCAGCTTGGTTGCGGGAGGGCCGAGGGAGCAGTTCTTC
TRBV18	TRBJ1-5	many	NA	CASSPDSSNQPQHF	TGTGCCAGCTCACCGGACAGTAGCAATCAGCCCCAGCATTTT
TRBV2	TRBJ1-6	few	NA	CASSEAWGGRYSPLHF	TGTGCCAGCAGTGAAGCCTGGGGAGGAAGATATTCACCCCTCCACTTT
TRBV29-1	TRBJ1-1	many	NA	CSVDSGYEAFF	TGCAGCGTTGATAGCGGTTATGAAGCTTTCTTT
TRBV5-1	TRBJ2-5	many	TRBD1	CASSLPRDRGSETQYF	TGCGCCAGCAGCTTGCCCCGGGACAGGGGTTCAGAGACCCAGTACTTC
TRBV12-3/TRBV12-4	TRBJ2-6	many	NA	CASRSFSGANVLTF	TGTGCCAGCAGGTCCTTCTCTGGGGCCAACGTCCTGACTTTC
TRBV19	TRBJ2-3	few	NA	CASSMLGDTQYF	TGTGCCAGTAGTATGCTTGGGGATACGCAGTATTTT